The clone carrying this T cell receptor (beta chain) has only a few counts. The record originates from a study of T cells after yellow fever vaccination. By 5'RACE template switching, TCR cDNA was produced, with a universal primer site and UMIs added in the process. TCRdb reprocessed the 5' RACE reads via MiXCR and lists one record per CDR3 protein. The sample has some 500,000 distinct CDR3 sequences; about 13% are singletons. The CDR3 runs to 14 residues. Per the germline V gene, CDR1 is SGHTA and CDR2 is FQGNSA. Trimming left V 2 bases short and J 4 bases short, with 9 bases between. The source of this sequence is a man aged 25 to 40 who received the YFV17D yellow fever vaccine. V is TRBV7-2 and J is TRBJ1-3; weak D call: TRBD1 (6 bases). Material: PBMCs, obtained on the day of the yellow fever booster vaccination. Written as DNA, the CDR3 is TGTGCCAGCAGCTTACCGCAGGGGGGAAACACCATATATTTT. Protein: CASSLPQGGNTIYF.